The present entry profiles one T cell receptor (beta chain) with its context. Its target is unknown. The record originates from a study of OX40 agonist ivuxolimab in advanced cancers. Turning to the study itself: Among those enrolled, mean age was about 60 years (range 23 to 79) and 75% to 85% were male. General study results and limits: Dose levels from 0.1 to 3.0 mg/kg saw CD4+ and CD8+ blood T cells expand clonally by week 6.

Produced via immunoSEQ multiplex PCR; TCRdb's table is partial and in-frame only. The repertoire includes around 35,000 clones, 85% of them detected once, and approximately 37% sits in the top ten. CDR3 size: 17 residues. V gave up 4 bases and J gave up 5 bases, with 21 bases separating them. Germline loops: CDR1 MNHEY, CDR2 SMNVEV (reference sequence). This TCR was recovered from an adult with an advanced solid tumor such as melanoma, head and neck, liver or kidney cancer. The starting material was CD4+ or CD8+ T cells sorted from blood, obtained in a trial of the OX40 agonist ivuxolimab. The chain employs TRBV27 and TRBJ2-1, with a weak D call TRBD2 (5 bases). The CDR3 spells CASSSAGFSRANNEQFF. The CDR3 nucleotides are TGTGCCAGCAGTTCCGCGGGCTTTTCGCGAGCAAACAATGAGCAGTTCTTC.